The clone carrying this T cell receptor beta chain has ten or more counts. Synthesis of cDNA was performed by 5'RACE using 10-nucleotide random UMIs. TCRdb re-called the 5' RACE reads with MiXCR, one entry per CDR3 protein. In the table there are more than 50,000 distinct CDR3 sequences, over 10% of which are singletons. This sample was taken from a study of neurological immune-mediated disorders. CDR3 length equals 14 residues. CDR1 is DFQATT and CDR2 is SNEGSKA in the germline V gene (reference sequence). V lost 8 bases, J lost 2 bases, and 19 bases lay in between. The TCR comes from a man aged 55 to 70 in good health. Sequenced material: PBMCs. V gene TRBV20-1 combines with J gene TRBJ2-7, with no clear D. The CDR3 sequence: CSPYPTRNTYEQYF. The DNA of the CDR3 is TGCAGTCCCTATCCGACAAGGAATACCTACGAGCAGTACTTC.